This is a list of T cell receptor beta chains from one sample in a study. TCRdb re-analysed the RT-PCR reads in MiXCR, keeping a single row per CDR3 protein. The profile shows more than 600,000 distinct CDR3 sequences, 11% to 15% of them singletons. The specimen was memory CD4+ T cells from blood. The receptors stem from a female donor in good health, serving as a healthy control. CDR3s include the opening cysteine and the closing phenylalanine or tryptophan. D genes are given only for firm matches. The size entry is marked missing in some rows and otherwise reads once, few, many or a size class.

>NA|TRBJ2-5|TRBD2|TRBV9
TGTGCCAGCAGCGTAGGGGGACTAGCTGGGGGAGAGACCCAGTACTTC
CASSVGGLAGGETQYF
>NA|TRBJ1-6|NA|TRBV19
TGTGCCAGCTGCACAGGGAGGAATTCACCCCTCCACTTT
CASCTGRNSPLHF
>NA|TRBJ2-5|TRBD2|TRBV5-4
TGTGCCAGCAGCGCTAGCGGTTACCAAGAGACCCAGTACTTC
CASSASGYQETQYF
>few|TRBJ2-6|NA|TRBV9
TGTGCCAGCAGCGCGCACCCCGGACTATCGGGTGGCTCTGGGGCCAACGTCCTGACTTTC
CASSAHPGLSGGSGANVLTF
>NA|TRBJ2-1|TRBD2|TRBV12-3/TRBV12-4
TGTGCCAGCAGGGGGGGGGTGCCCAACAATGAGCAGTTCTTC
CASRGGVPNNEQFF
>NA|TRBJ2-1|NA|TRBV7-6
TGTGCCAGCAGCTTAAAAGGTGTACATGAGCAGTTCTTC
CASSLKGVHEQFF
>NA|TRBJ2-3|TRBD2|TRBV5-1
TGCGCCAGCAGCTGGAGCGCGGGAGCTTCAGATACGCAGTATTTT
CASSWSAGASDTQYF
>few|TRBJ2-1|TRBD2|TRBV3-1
TGTGCCAGCAGCTTCGCCGGGACTAGCGATAATGAGCAGTTCTTC
CASSFAGTSDNEQFF
>NA|TRBJ2-7|TRBD2|TRBV19
TGTGCCAGTAGTATCGGACTAGCATGGGAGCAGTACTTC
CASSIGLAWEQYF
>NA|TRBJ2-7|NA|TRBV20-1
TGCAGTGCTAGTCTTCCCTTAAGTACCTACGAGCAGTACTTC
CSASLPLSTYEQYF
>NA|TRBJ1-2|NA|TRBV6-5
TGTGCCAGCACGCCGGGGGGCGGTCATGGCTACACCTTC
CASTPGGGHGYTF
>NA|TRBJ2-1|TRBD2|TRBV5-8
TGTGCCAGCAGCTTGGTTAGCGGGTATACCTACAATGAGCAGTTCTTC
CASSLVSGYTYNEQFF
>many|TRBJ2-2|TRBD1|TRBV5-1
TGCGCCAGCAGCAGGACAGGTTCGGACACCGGGGAGCTGTTTTTT
CASSRTGSDTGELFF
>few|TRBJ1-1|NA|TRBV28
TGTGCCAGCAGTTTGCGACAGAGGAACACTGAAGCTTTCTTT
CASSLRQRNTEAFF
>NA|TRBJ2-7|NA|TRBV6-2/TRBV6-3
TGTGCCAGCAGTTACTGGGGCGAGCAGTACTTC
CASSYWGEQYF
>few|TRBJ1-2|NA|TRBV5-6
TGTGCCAGCAGCCCTCTGGGGGATGACTATGGCTACACCTTC
CASSPLGDDYGYTF
>NA|TRBJ1-5|NA|TRBV12-3/TRBV12-4
TGTGCCAGCAGTTTAGGTTTCGGTAGTCCTCGCTCCAATAGCAATCAGCCCCAGCATTTT
CASSLGFGSPRSNSNQPQHF
>NA|TRBJ2-6|NA|TRBV5-1
TGCGCCAGCAGCCCCAGGACAAGTAGCTCTGGGGCCAACGTCCTGACTTTC
CASSPRTSSSGANVLTF
>NA|TRBJ1-4|TRBD1|TRBV28
TGTGCCAGCAGTTCCCCGCAGGGGGCTATCGTAGAAAAACTGTTTTTT
CASSSPQGAIVEKLFF
>NA|TRBJ2-2|TRBD1|TRBV7-2
TGTGCCAGCAGCCCTTTATTTGGACAGGGGAGTACCGGGGAGCTGTTTTTT
CASSPLFGQGSTGELFF
>NA|TRBJ1-1|TRBD1|TRBV5-1
TGCGCCAGCAGCTTGGAGGACAGGAGGTACACTGAAGCTTTCTTT
CASSLEDRRYTEAFF
>NA|TRBJ2-7|NA|TRBV23-1
TGCGCCAGCAGTCAATTATTCGACCCTAGGACAGCCGGCTACGAGCAGTACTTC
CASSQLFDPRTAGYEQYF
>NA|TRBJ2-7|NA|TRBV2
TGTGCCAGCACGGAGGGGGCATCTCTATACGAGCAGTACTTC
CASTEGASLYEQYF
>once|TRBJ2-2|NA|TRBV5-5
TGTGCCAGCAACCTCGGGAGCCCCGGCGCCGGGGAGCTGTTTTTT
CASNLGSPGAGELFF
>few|TRBJ2-3|TRBD1|TRBV9
TGTGCCAGCAGCGCCAACAGGGGCTATGGCACAGATACGCAGTATTTT
CASSANRGYGTDTQYF
>many|TRBJ1-1|TRBD1|TRBV4-3
TGCGCCAGCAGCCCCCAGGGGGGTTGGACTGAAGCTTTCTTT
CASSPQGGWTEAFF
>few|TRBJ1-2|NA|TRBV9
TGTGCCAGCAGCGCAGGGGTCGGGGACTATGGCTACACCTTC
CASSAGVGDYGYTF
>few|TRBJ2-3|TRBD2|TRBV10-3
TGTGCCATCAGTGAGCGGGAGGGTGTAGTGAATACGCAGTATTTT
CAISEREGVVNTQYF
>many|TRBJ1-1|TRBD1|TRBV10-3
TGTGCCATCAGTGACCGGGACAGGGGTTTTCTGGGATCTGAAGCTTTCTTT
CAISDRDRGFLGSEAFF
>many|TRBJ2-1|TRBD2|TRBV7-3
TGTGCCAGCAGCTTAAAGGGGGGACTAGCAAGCTCCTACAATGAGCAGTTCTTC
CASSLKGGLASSYNEQFF
>many|TRBJ2-3|NA|TRBV6-5
TGTGCCAGCAGTTACGTCCGCCCCCCAGATACGCAGTATTTT
CASSYVRPPDTQYF
>few|TRBJ1-5|NA|TRBV18
TGTGCCAGCTCACCAATGGCGGGGGATCAGCCCCAGCATTTT
CASSPMAGDQPQHF
>many|TRBJ2-2|NA|TRBV6-5
TGTGCCAGCAGTTACGGGTCAGGGCTCACCGGGGAGCTGTTTTTT
CASSYGSGLTGELFF
>NA|TRBJ2-1|NA|TRBV6-4
TGTGCCAGCCCCCGTCTTGGGGTATTCAATGAGCAGTTCTTC
CASPRLGVFNEQFF
>few|TRBJ1-4|NA|TRBV6-1
TGTGCCAGCAGTCTGCACAGTGCAACTAATGAAAAACTGTTTTTT
CASSLHSATNEKLFF
>many|TRBJ2-3|NA|TRBV10-3
TGTGCCATCAGTGAGTCAGAGGCAGAAACGCAGTATTTT
CAISESEAETQYF
>many|TRBJ2-3|TRBD2|TRBV20-1
TGCAGTGCTGGACTAGCGGGGTTAGATACGCAGTATTTT
CSAGLAGLDTQYF
>NA|TRBJ1-6|NA|TRBV20-1
TGCAGTGCTACCCCCAGCGGCACCCAATTTCCCCTCCACTTT
CSATPSGTQFPLHF
>many|TRBJ2-7|TRBD1|TRBV29-1
TGCAGCGCAAAGAAGAGGACAGGCTCCTACGAGCAGTACTTC
CSAKKRTGSYEQYF
>few|TRBJ2-7|NA|TRBV18
TGTGCCAGCTCAGGACAGGGACTACCCCTGGGCGAGCAGTACTTC
CASSGQGLPLGEQYF
>many|TRBJ2-5|NA|TRBV20-1
TGCAGTGCCCTCGACTACCGAGGGGAGACCCAGTACTTC
CSALDYRGETQYF
>many|TRBJ2-7|NA|TRBV4-3
TGCGCCAGCAGCCAAGATACAAGAGGTCTACGAGGGCAGTACTTC
CASSQDTRGLRGQYF
>many|TRBJ2-4|NA|TRBV7-2
TGTGCCAGCAGCGCGGACTTCCGCCTTCAGTACTTC
CASSADFRLQYF
>NA|TRBJ2-5|TRBD1|TRBV18
TGTGCCAGCTCAAGGGGACAGGGCGGATTGGAGACCCAGTACTTC
CASSRGQGGLETQYF
>few|TRBJ2-3|TRBD2|TRBV7-2
TGTGCCAGCAGTCGAGGACTAGCGGGAGCAACAGATACGCAGTATTTT
CASSRGLAGATDTQYF
>NA|TRBJ2-1|TRBD2|TRBV5-6
TGTGCCAGCAGCCCGGGACTAGCGGGAGGCGATACCTACAATGAGCAGTTCTTC
CASSPGLAGGDTYNEQFF
>few|TRBJ1-3|TRBD1|TRBV5-1
TGCGCCAGCAGCAAAACAGGGGACTCTGGAAACACCATATATTTT
CASSKTGDSGNTIYF
>NA|TRBJ2-1|NA|TRBV9
TGTGCCAGCAGCGTAGGGGCAGGCACCAACAATGAGCAGTTCTTC
CASSVGAGTNNEQFF
>NA|TRBJ1-4|TRBD1|TRBV5-1
TGCGCCAGCAGTTCAGCCGGGACAGGCAATGAAAAACTGTTTTTT
CASSSAGTGNEKLFF
>few|TRBJ2-1|NA|TRBV7-2
TGTGCCAGCAGCTGGGACACCTACAATGAGCAGTTCTTC
CASSWDTYNEQFF